This TCR beta chain is drawn from a study of T cell responses to AZD1222 COVID-19 vaccine. Study conclusions and caveats: Only a handful of AZD1222 recipients tested seropositive at baseline. The peak T cell response came first, and repertoires were sampled only after it. Possibly, clonal diversity was underestimated; donors were largely white British and included more females.

The repertoire was sequenced with immunoSEQ multiplex PCR; TCRdb's copy has only in-frame clones and lacks some. Of 120,000 to 150,000 clones in the sample, 82% are singletons; the top ten hold about 4%. About this clone: Its cognate antigen is unknown.

The V gene's germline CDR1 is SGHTA and CDR2 FQGNSA. The CDR3 has 12 residues. Trimming cost V 4 bases and J 6 bases, with 10 bases left between them. The TCR originated in an adult in good health. This chain joins TRBV7-2 and TRBJ2-7; D perhaps matches TRBD1 (6 bases). The starting material was peripheral blood, obtained on day 0 of MenACWY control vaccination. This CDR3 is CASSSQGLEQYF. In DNA form, the CDR3 reads TGTGCCAGCAGCTCACAGGGTCTCGAGCAGTACTTC. Based on the CDR3 plus reference TRBV7-2 and TRBJ2-7, the full variable domain is GAGVSQSPSNKVTEKGKDVELRCDPISGHTALYWYRQSLGQGLEFLIYFQGNSAPDKSGLPSDRFSAERTGGSVSTLTIQRTQQEDSAVYLCASSSQGLEQYFGPGTRLTVT.